This entry lists 25 T cell receptor beta chains sequenced from one sample in a study of T cells in Graves' hyperthyroidism and ophthalmopathy (dated by TCRdb to between 2018 and 2021). The library was made by multiplex PCR. This sample was sequenced with an Illumina HiSeq 2000. The TCR beta CDR3 regions were amplified from RNA transcripts. A first-round RT-PCR of the TCR CDR3 used the HTBI primer set with the Qiagen OneStep RT-PCR kit. TCRdb redid the processing of the public reads, applying fastp at Q25 and MiXCR, and retained in-frame beta chains. When rows share a CDR3 protein, they turn into one entry using the most common DNA and genes. Recorded for this sample are 370,000 or so distinct CDR3 sequences; around a sixth of them occurred a single time. 25% to 35% of the sample lies in the top ten. What was sequenced was blood. These TCRs come from a young woman with Graves' hyperthyroidism that later progressed to Graves' ophthalmopathy.

There are a few counts of this clonotype. The CDR3 coding sequence is TGTGCCAGCAGTTTTAGGGGTAGCTACACCTTC. Translation: CASSFRGSYTF. This rearrangement joins TRBV27 to TRBJ1-2; tentative D call: TRBD1 (5 bases). The CDR3 contains 11 residues. The V end lost 3 bases, the J end lost 9 bases, and 8 bases lay between the germline ends. Germline loops: CDR1 MNHEY, CDR2 SMNVEV (reference sequence).

The rearrangement joins TRBV3-1 to TRBJ2-2; TRBD2 matches 12 bases. J lost 5 bases, V lost 4 bases, and 8 bases had no gene match. CDR3 length: 17 residues. The germline V gene encodes CDR1 LGHDT and CDR2 YNNKEL (reference sequence). CDR3 DNA sequence: TGTGCCAGCAGCCCTGCTCTAGCGGGAGGGCCTACCGGGGAGCTGTTTTTT. Its protein is CASSPALAGGPTGELFF. The full variable domain, its missing parts supplied by reference TRBV3-1 and TRBJ2-2, is DTAVSQTPKYLVTQMGNDKSIKCEQNLGHDTMYWYKQDSKKFLKIMFSYNNKELIINETVPNRFSPKSPDKAHLNLHINSLELGDSAVYFCASSPALAGGPTGELFFGEGSRLTVL.

The chain is built from TRBV27 and TRBJ2-3; D possibly corresponds to TRBD1 (5 bases). The CDR3 consists of 16 residues. Germline CDR1 is MNHEY and CDR2 is SMNVEV (reference sequence). The V end was cut by 3 bases, the J end by 1 base, with 14 bases between. CDR3 loop: CASSLTWGYRTDTQYF. CDR3 sequence (DNA): TGTGCCAGCAGTTTGACGTGGGGCTACCGCACAGATACGCAGTATTTT.

This clonotype was observed at least ten times. V and J are TRBV2 and TRBJ1-2; 8 bases align to TRBD1. This CDR3 is 13 amino acids long. Germline assignment: CDR1 SNHLY and CDR2 FYNNEI. The V segment lost 2 bases and the J segment 5 bases; nucleotides outside the gene matches: 1. CDR3 nucleotide sequence: TGTGCCAGCAGTGAACGGACAGGGTATGGCTACACCTTC. Translating gives CASSERTGYGYTF.

This clonotype was recorded many times. The chain combines TRBV13 with TRBJ2-7; D is perhaps TRBD2 (5 bases). This CDR3 region has 13 residues. Trimming cost V 3 bases and J 2 bases, with 8 bases left between them. Germline V gene lookup returns CDR1 PRHDT and CDR2 FYEKMQ (reference sequence). The CDR3 DNA follows: TGTGCCAGCAGCTTGGGAGCTACCTACGAGCAGTACTTC. Protein sequence: CASSLGATYEQYF.

This chain links TRBV7-9 with TRBJ1-4; 8 positions agree with TRBD1. Germline V gene sequence: CDR1 SEHNR, CDR2 FQNEAQ (reference sequence). The CDR3 runs 20 residues. Trimming took 4 bases from V and 8 from J; bases not matched to a gene: 24. The CDR3 spells CASSSFPILGQGTVWEKLFF. CDR3 bases: TGTGCCAGCAGCTCTTTTCCCATATTAGGACAGGGTACTGTATGGGAAAAACTGTTTTTT. The whole variable domain, remainder taken from reference TRBV7-9 and TRBJ1-4, is DTGVSQNPRHKITKRGQNVTFRCDPISEHNRLYWYRQTLGQGPEFLTYFQNEAQLEKSRLLSDRFSAERPKGSFSTLEIQRTEQGDSAMYLCASSSFPILGQGTVWEKLFFGSGTQLSVL.

This clonotype was counted a few times. The CDR3 nucleotides read TGTGCCAGCAGTACGCAGGGAAACACCATATATTTT. It codes for CASSTQGNTIYF. The chain joins TRBV12-3 or TRBV12-4 to TRBJ1-3; D is unresolved. The CDR3 sequence is 12 residues long. V lost 5 bases and J lost 4, with 6 bases in between.

Many counts were recorded for this clonotype. The rearrangement links TRBV5-1 to TRBJ1-1, with D possibly being TRBD1 (5 bases). This CDR3 is 15 amino acids long. Per the germline V gene, CDR1 is SGHRS and CDR2 is YFSETQ. Trimming pared 3 bases from V and 5 bases from J, leaving 17 bases between. The CDR3 reads CASSSQTTRGTEAFF. The CDR3 nucleotides are TGCGCCAGCAGCTCTCAGACCACCCGGGGGACTGAAGCTTTCTTT.

This clonotype has ten or more counts. The chain employs TRBV2 and TRBJ1-6; TRBD1 agrees at 8 bases. V trimming: 6 bases; J trimming: 7 bases; junction bases outside the gene matches: 5. The CDR3 runs to 14 residues. The V gene's germline CDR1 is SNHLY and CDR2 FYNNEI. Here the CDR3 DNA reads TGTGCCAGCAGCCTGGACAGGGTCAATTCACCCCTCCACTTT. The encoded protein is CASSLDRVNSPLHF.

CDR3 loop: CASRETSGVYEQYF. The CDR3 region has the DNA TGTGCCAGCAGGGAGACTAGCGGAGTTTACGAGCAGTACTTC. The V and J genes are TRBV2 and TRBJ2-7, with TRBD2 matching over 9 bases. The germline V gene encodes CDR1 SNHLY and CDR2 FYNNEI. The CDR3 contains 14 residues. Losses at the gene ends were 6 bases for V and 4 bases for J; bases not matched to a gene: 7.

About this clonotype itself: A single base separates this from a much larger clone, so it may be a read error. The chain uses TRBV20-1 and TRBJ1-5, with D perhaps matching TRBD1 (6 bases). The CDR3 length is 15 residues. V lost 5 bases and J lost 2, with 16 bases in between. Germline V CDR1 and CDR2: DFQATT, SNEGSKA (reference sequence). The CDR3 loop is CSAASGAGGNQPQHF. The CDR3 DNA sequence: TGCAGTGCTGCTTCAGGGGCTGGGGGCAATCAGCCCCAGCATTTT.

On this clonotype: This clone may be a read error of a much larger clone one base away. V gene TRBV20-1 combines with J gene TRBJ1-1; no clear D. This CDR3 comprises 12 residues. From germline, CDR1 is DFQATT and CDR2 SNEGSKA (reference sequence). In nucleotides, the CDR3 is TGCAGAGCCGGACCCACGAACACTGAAGGTTTCTTT. Its protein is CRAGPTNTEGFF.

The chain links TRBV28 to TRBJ1-6; 7 bases are shared with TRBD1. CDR1 and CDR2 from the germline V gene are MDHEN and SYDVKM. J was trimmed by 8 bases and V by 6 bases; bases with no gene match: 7. CDR3 length equals 14 residues. The chain's CDR3 is CASRASGGHSPLHF. For the CDR3, the DNA is TGTGCCAGCAGGGCGTCAGGGGGACATTCACCCCTCCACTTT.

This clonotype was picked up a small number of times. This chain joins TRBV5-1 and TRBJ2-3; TRBD1 or TRBD2 may be the D gene (6 bases each). The germline V and J ends were trimmed by 4 bases and 0 bases, with 12 bases remaining between them. Germline CDR1 SGHRS, CDR2 YFSETQ. This CDR3 spans 15 amino acids. The CDR3 is CASSPGDISTDTQYF. The CDR3, as DNA: TGCGCCAGCAGCCCGGGGGACATTAGCACAGATACGCAGTATTTT.

This clonotype has a count of ten or more. J is TRBJ1-1 and V is TRBV30; D may be TRBD1 (6 bases). Germline CDR1 GTSNPN, CDR2 SVGIG (reference sequence). Trimming pared 1 base from V and 1 base from J, leaving 13 bases between. CDR3 length equals 15 residues. CDR3 in amino acids: CAWSGDRSSNTEAFF. The CDR3 DNA reads as TGTGCCTGGAGTGGCGACAGGTCGTCGAACACTGAAGCTTTCTTT.

In its sample, this clonotype was seen a few times. The chain joins TRBV10-3 to TRBJ2-3; a possible D gene is TRBD2 (7 bases). Germline CDR1 ENHRY, CDR2 SYGVKD. The germline V and J ends were trimmed by 0 bases and 2 bases, with 15 bases remaining between them. The CDR3 is 17 residues long. CDR3 loop: CAISESGGGWATDTQYF. In DNA, the CDR3 is TGTGCCATCAGTGAGTCGGGAGGGGGATGGGCCACAGATACGCAGTATTTT.

CDR3 sequence reads: CASSHTRSGYEQYF. The CDR3 coding sequence is TGTGCCAGCAGTCACACCCGGTCGGGGTACGAGCAGTACTTC. V usage is TRBV27 and J usage is TRBJ2-7, with D possibly being TRBD2 (5 bases). This CDR3 region has 14 residues. The germline V gene encodes CDR1 MNHEY and CDR2 SMNVEV (reference sequence). V was pared by 5 bases and J by 4 bases, with 15 bases between.

This chain connects TRBV6-9 to TRBJ1-3; no clear D gene. The V end was cut by 3 bases, the J end by 1 base, with 13 bases between. The CDR3 sequence is 16 residues long. The germline CDR1 and CDR2 sequences are MNHGY and SVAAGI. The CDR3 region is CASSYLNRGSGNTIYF. DNA of the CDR3: TGTGCCAGCAGTTACTTAAACCGCGGGTCTGGAAACACCATATATTTT.

This clonotype has at least ten counts. The chain recombines TRBV18 with TRBJ1-1; D not certain. There are 13 residues in the CDR3. The germline gives CDR1 KGHSH, CDR2 LQKENI. V lost 4 bases and J lost 6, with 12 bases in between. The CDR3 DNA follows: TGTGCCAGCTCACTGGCGATGGGCTCTGAAGCTTTCTTT. This codes for CASSLAMGSEAFF. The full variable domain, rest sourced from reference TRBV18 and TRBJ1-1, is NAGVMQNPRHLVRRRGQEARLRCSPMKGHSHVYWYRQLPEEGLKFMVYLQKENIIDESGMPKERFSAEFPKEGPSILRIQQVVRGDSAAYFCASSLAMGSEAFFGQGTRLTVV.

The chain is built from TRBV15 and TRBJ2-7; 7 bases are a match to TRBD1. The CDR3 loop spans 17 amino acids. The V segment lost 0 bases and the J segment 0 bases; nucleotides outside the gene matches: 8. Germline CDR1 LNHNV, CDR2 YYDKDF (reference sequence). CDR3 coding DNA: TGTGCCACCAGCAGAGATTTTACGGACAGGAGCTCCTACGAGCAGTACTTC. This codes for CATSRDFTDRSSYEQYF.

This clonotype came up a few times. The V and J genes are TRBV5-6 and TRBJ1-2, with TRBD1 as a possible D gene (5 bases). Trimming stripped 4 bases from V and 8 bases from J, with 12 bases between. CDR1 SGHDT and CDR2 YYEEEE come from the germline V gene. This CDR3 is 12 amino acids long. DNA for the CDR3: TGTGCCAGCAGCGAGGGACCGGGGGGCTACACCTTC. Its protein product is CASSEGPGGYTF.

This clonotype was picked up a small number of times. The rearrangement joins TRBV7-9 to TRBJ2-7, with 14 bases identical to TRBD2. Trimming took 5 bases from V and 5 from J; bases not matched to a gene: 8. There are 16 residues in the CDR3. Germline V gives CDR1 SEHNR, CDR2 FQNEAQ (reference sequence). The CDR3 protein is CASSGRLAGGPHEQYF. The CDR3 DNA sequence: TGTGCCAGCAGCGGCCGACTAGCGGGAGGGCCCCACGAGCAGTACTTC.

The rearrangement joins TRBV6-1 to TRBJ2-1; D perhaps matches TRBD1 (5 bases). Germline V gene sequence: CDR1 MNHNS, CDR2 SASEGT. The CDR3 extends over 12 amino acids. Trimming pared 6 bases from V and 4 bases from J, leaving 7 bases between. The CDR3 here is CASRGVYNEQFF. The CDR3 bases are TGTGCCAGCAGAGGGGTTTACAATGAGCAGTTCTTC.

The chain combines TRBV6-5 with TRBJ1-1; tentative D call: TRBD1 (5 bases). The CDR3 consists of 9 residues. Germline CDR1 MNHEY, CDR2 SVGAGI. The V and J ends lost 10 bases and 9 bases respectively, with 9 bases between them. The CDR3: CANTGQAFF. In nucleotides, the CDR3 is TGTGCCAACACAGGTCAAGCTTTCTTT.

This clonotype was recorded at least ten times. V and J are TRBV7-9 and TRBJ1-2; D is ambiguous. Germline CDR1 SEHNR, CDR2 FQNEAQ (reference sequence). There are 16 residues in the CDR3. Trimming removed 2 bases at V and 4 bases at J, with 17 bases between. CDR3 residues: CASSLSSTVRSYGYTF. As DNA, the CDR3 is TGTGCCAGCAGCTTAAGTTCAACAGTTAGGTCCTATGGCTACACCTTC.